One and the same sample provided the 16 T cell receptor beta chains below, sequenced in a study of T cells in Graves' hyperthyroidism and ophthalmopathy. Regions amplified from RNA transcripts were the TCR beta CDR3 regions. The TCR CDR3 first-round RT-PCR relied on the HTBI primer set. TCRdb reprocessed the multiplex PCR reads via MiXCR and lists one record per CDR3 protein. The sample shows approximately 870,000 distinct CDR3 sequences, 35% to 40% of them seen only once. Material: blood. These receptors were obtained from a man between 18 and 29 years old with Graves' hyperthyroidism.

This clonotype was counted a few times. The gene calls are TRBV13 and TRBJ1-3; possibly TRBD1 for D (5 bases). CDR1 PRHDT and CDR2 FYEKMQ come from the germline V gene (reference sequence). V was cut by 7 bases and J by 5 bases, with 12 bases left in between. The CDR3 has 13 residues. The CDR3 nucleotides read TGTGCCAGCAAGTCAGGGTCAAGAAACACCATATATTTT. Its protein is CASKSGSRNTIYF. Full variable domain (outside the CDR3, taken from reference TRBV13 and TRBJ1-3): AAGVIQSPRHLIKEKRETATLKCYPIPRHDTVYWYQQGPGQDPQFLISFYEKMQSDKGSIPDRFSAQQFSDYHSELNMSSLELGDSALYFCASKSGSRNTIYFGEGSWLTVV.

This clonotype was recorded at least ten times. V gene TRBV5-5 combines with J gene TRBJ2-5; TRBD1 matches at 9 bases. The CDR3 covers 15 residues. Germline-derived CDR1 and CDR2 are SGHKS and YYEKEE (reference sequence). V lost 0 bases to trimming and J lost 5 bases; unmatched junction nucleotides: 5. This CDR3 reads CASSLGGTGMETQYF. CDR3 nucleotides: TGTGCCAGCAGCTTGGGAGGGACAGGGATGGAGACCCAGTACTTC.

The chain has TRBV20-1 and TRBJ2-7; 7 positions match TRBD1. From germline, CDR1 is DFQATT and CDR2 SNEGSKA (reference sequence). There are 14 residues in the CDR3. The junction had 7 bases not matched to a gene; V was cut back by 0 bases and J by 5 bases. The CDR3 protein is CSARDDRTGHEQYF. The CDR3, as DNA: TGCAGTGCTAGAGATGACAGGACAGGACACGAGCAGTACTTC.

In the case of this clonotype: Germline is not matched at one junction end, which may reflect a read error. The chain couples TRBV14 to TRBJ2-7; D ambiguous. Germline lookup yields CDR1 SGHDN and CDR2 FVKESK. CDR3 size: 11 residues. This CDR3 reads CAGSQLAKQYF. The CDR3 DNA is TGTGCCGGCAGCCAATTGGCGAAGCAGTACTTC.

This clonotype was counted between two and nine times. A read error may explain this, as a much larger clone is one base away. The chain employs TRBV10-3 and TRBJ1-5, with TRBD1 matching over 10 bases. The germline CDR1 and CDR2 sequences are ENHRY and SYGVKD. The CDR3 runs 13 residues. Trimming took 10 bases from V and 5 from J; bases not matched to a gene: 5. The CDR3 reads CATGTGVYQPQHF. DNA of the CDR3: TGTGCCACCGGGACAGGGGTCTATCAGCCCCAGCATTTT.

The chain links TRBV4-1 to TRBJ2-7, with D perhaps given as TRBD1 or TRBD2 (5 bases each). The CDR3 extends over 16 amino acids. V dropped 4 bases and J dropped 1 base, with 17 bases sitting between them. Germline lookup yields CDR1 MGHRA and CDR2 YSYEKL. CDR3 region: CASSPLPSGPSYEQYF. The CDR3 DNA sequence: TGCGCCAGCAGCCCCCTTCCATCGGGACCGTCCTACGAGCAGTACTTC.

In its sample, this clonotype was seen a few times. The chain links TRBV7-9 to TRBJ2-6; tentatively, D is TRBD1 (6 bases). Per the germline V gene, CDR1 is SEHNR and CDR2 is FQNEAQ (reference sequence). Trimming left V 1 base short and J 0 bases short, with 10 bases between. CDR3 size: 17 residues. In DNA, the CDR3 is TGTGCCAGCAGCTTAGACCGGACAGTCTCTGGGGCCAACGTCCTGACTTTC. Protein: CASSLDRTVSGANVLTF.

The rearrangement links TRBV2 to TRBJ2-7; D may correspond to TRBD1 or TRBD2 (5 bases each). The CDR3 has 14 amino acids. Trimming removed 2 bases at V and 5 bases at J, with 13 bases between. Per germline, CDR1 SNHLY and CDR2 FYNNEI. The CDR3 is CASSEPGTPDEQYF. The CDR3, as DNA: TGTGCCAGCAGTGAACCCGGGACGCCTGACGAGCAGTACTTC.

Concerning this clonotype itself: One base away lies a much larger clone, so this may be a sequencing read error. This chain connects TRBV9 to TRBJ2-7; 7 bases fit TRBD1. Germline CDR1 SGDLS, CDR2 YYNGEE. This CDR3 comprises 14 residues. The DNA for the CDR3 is TGTGCCAGCAGCGCGGGACAGTCAGGGTACGAGCGGTACTTC. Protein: CASSAGQSGYERYF.

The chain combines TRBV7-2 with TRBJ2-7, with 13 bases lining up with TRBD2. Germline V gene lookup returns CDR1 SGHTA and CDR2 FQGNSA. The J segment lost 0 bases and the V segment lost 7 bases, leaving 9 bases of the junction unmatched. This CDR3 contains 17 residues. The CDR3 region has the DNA TGTGCCAGCACCCGTACTAGCGGGAGGGCCCCCTCCTACGAGCAGTACTTC. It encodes CASTRTSGRAPSYEQYF. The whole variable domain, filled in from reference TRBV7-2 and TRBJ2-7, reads GAGVSQSPSNKVTEKGKDVELRCDPISGHTALYWYRQSLGQGLEFLIYFQGNSAPDKSGLPSDRFSAERTGGSVSTLTIQRTQQEDSAVYLCASTRTSGRAPSYEQYFGPGTRLTVT.

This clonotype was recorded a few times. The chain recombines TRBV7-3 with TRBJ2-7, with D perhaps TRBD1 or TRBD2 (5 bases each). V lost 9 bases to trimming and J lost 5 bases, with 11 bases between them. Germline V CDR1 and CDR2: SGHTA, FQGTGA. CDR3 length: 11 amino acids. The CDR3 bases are TGTGCCAGGGGGGTCAGGAACGAGCAGTACTTC. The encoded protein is CARGVRNEQYF.

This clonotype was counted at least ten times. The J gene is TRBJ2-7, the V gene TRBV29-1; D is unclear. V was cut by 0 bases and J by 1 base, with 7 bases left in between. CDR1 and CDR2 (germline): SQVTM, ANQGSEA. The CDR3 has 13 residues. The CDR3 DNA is TGCAGCGTTGAAGATAACAAGTCCTACGAGCAGTACTTC. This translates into CSVEDNKSYEQYF.

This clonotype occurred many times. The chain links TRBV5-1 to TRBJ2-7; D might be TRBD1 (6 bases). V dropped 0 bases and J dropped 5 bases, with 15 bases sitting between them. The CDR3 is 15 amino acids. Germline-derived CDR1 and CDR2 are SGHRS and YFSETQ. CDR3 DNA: TGCGCCAGCAGCTTGGTCGGCAGGGGTAATGACGAGCAGTACTTC. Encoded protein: CASSLVGRGNDEQYF.

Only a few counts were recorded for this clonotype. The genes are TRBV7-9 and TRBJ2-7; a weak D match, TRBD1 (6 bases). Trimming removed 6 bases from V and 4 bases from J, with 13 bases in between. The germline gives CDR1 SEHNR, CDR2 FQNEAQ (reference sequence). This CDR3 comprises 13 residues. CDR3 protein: CASRSTGYYEQYF. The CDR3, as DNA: TGTGCCAGCAGATCCACAGGGTATTACGAGCAGTACTTC.

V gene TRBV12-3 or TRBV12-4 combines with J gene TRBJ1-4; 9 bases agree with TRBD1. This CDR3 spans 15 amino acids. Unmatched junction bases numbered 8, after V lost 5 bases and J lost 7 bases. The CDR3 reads CASSTGGMRVEKLFF. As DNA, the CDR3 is TGTGCCAGCAGTACAGGGGGCATGAGGGTTGAAAAACTGTTTTTT.

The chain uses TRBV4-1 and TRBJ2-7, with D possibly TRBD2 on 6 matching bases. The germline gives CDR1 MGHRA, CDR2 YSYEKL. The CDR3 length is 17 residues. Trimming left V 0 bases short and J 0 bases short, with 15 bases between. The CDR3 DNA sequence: TGCGCCAGCAGCCAAGAGATCCGGGACGGGAGCTCCTACGAGCAGTACTTC. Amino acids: CASSQEIRDGSSYEQYF.